The clone carrying this TCR beta chain occurred many times. The sequence runs out 3 residues before the end of the CDR3; the remainder is reconstructed from the germline J gene. This record belongs to a study of T cell clonality in common variable immunodeficiency. The CDR3 length is 13 residues. The ends were cut back, 3 bases at V and 4 bases at J, with 6 bases in the middle. Using immunoSEQ multiplex PCR, the repertoire was profiled, and TCRdb retains in-frame clones only, with some absent. The sample presents about 47,000 clones, none singletons. Sequencing used peripheral blood mononuclear cells. The TCR comes from a person aged 18 to 70 in good health. The genes are TRBV12-3 or TRBV12-4 and TRBJ2-2, with unresolved D. CDR3 protein: CASSFSSTGELFF. The sequenced CDR3 bases are TGTGCCAGCAGTTTTTCCTCCACCGGGGAG.